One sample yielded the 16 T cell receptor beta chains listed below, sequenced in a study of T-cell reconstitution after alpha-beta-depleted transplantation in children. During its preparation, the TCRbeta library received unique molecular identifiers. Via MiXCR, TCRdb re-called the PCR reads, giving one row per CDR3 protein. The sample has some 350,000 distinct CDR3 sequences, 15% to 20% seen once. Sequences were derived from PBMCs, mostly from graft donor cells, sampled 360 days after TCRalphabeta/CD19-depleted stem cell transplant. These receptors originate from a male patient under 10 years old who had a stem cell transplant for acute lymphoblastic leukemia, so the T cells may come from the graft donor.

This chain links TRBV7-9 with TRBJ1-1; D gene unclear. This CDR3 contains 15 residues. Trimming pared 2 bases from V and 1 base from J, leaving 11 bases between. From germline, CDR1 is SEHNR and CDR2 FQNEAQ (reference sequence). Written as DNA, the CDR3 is TGTGCCAGCAGCTTATCGGGCGGATGGAACACTGAAGCTTTCTTT. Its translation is CASSLSGGWNTEAFF.

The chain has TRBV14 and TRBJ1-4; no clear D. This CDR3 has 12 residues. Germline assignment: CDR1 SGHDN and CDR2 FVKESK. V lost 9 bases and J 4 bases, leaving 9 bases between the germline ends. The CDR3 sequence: CASRRNNEKLFF. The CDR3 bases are TGTGCCAGTCGACGGAATAATGAAAAACTGTTTTTT.

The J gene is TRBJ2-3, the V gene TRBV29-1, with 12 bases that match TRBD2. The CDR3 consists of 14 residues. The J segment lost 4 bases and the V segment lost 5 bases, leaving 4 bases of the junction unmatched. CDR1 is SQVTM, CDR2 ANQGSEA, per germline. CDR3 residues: CSVFGLAGPDTQYF. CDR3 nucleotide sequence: TGCAGCGTTTTCGGACTAGCGGGACCAGATACGCAGTATTTT.

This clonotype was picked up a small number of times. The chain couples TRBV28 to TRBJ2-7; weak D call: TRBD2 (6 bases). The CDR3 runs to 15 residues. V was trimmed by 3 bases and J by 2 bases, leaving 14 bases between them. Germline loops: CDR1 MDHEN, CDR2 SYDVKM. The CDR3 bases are TGTGCCAGCAGTTTCTACCTCGGGAGTCCCTACGAGCAGTACTTC. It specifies CASSFYLGSPYEQYF.

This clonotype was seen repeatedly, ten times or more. The CDR3 nucleotides read TGTGCCAGCAGCTTGTGGGAGGGGTCAGAGCAGTTCTTC. This gives the protein CASSLWEGSEQFF. The chain recombines TRBV5-6 with TRBJ2-1; 7 bases map to TRBD2. With V trimmed by 1 base and J by 10 bases, 5 bases remained unmatched. Per the germline V gene, CDR1 is SGHDT and CDR2 is YYEEEE. The length of the CDR3 is 13 residues.

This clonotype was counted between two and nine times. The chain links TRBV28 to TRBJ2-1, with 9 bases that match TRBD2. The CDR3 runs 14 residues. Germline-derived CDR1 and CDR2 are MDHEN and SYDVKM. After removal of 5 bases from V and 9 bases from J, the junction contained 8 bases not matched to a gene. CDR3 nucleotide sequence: TGTGCCAGCAGTGGGACTAGCCGTATTACTGAGCAGTTCTTC. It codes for CASSGTSRITEQFF.

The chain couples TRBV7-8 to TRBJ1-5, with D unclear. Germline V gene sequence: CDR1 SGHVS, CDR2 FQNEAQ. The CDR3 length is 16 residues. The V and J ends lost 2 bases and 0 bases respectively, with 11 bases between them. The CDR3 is CASSLRTVYSNQPQHF. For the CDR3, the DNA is TGTGCCAGCAGCTTACGGACGGTATATAGCAATCAGCCCCAGCATTTT.

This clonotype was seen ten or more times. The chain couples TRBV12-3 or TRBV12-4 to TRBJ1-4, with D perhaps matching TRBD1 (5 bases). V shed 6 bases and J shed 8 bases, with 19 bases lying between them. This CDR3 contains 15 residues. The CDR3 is CASRDLGEGREKLFF. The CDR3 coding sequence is TGTGCCAGCAGGGATCTAGGGGAGGGGAGAGAAAAACTGTTTTTT.

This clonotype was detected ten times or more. CDR3 DNA: TGTGCCATCAGTTCTATCGGACTAGAGGGGGAGACCCAGTACTTC. Protein product: CAISSIGLEGETQYF. The chain is built from TRBV10-3 and TRBJ2-5, with 7 bases that match TRBD2. This CDR3 is built from 15 residues. Germline V gene data show CDR1 as ENHRY and CDR2 as SYGVKD. V lost 5 bases, J lost 5 bases, and 11 bases stayed unmatched.

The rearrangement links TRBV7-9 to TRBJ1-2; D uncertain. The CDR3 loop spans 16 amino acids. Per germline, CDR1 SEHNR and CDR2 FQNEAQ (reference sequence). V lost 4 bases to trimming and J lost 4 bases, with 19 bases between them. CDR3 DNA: TGTGCCAGCAGCTCCCCATGGCTGGTTTGGGGCTATGGCTACACCTTC. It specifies CASSSPWLVWGYGYTF. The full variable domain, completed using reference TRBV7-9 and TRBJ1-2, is DTGVSQNPRHKITKRGQNVTFRCDPISEHNRLYWYRQTLGQGPEFLTYFQNEAQLEKSRLLSDRFSAERPKGSFSTLEIQRTEQGDSAMYLCASSSPWLVWGYGYTFGSGTRLTVV.

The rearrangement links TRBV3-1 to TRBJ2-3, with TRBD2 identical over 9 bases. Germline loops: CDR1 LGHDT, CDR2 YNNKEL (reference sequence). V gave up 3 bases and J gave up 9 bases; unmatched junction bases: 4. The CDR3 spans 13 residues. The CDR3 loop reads CASSQTSGRTQYF. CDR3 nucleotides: TGTGCCAGCAGCCAGACTAGCGGACGAACGCAGTATTTT.

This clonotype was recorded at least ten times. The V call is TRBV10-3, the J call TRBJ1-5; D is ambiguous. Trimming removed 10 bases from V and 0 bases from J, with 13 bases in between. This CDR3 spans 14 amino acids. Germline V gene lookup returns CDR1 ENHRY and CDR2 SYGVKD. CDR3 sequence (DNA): TGTGCCACCGCCGGAGATTATAGCAATCAGCCCCAGCATTTT. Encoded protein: CATAGDYSNQPQHF.

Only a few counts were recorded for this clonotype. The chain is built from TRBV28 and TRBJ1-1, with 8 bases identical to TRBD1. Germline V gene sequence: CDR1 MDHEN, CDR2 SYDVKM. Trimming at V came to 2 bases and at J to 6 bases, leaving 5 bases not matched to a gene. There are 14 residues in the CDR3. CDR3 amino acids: CASSLGDRPPEAFF. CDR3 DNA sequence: TGTGCCAGCAGTTTAGGGGACAGGCCTCCTGAAGCTTTCTTT.

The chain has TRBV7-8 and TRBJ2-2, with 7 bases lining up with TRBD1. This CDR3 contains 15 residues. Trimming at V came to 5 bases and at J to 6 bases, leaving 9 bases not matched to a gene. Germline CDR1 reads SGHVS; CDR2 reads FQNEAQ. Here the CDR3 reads CASSRRTGEAGELFF. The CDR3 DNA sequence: TGTGCCAGCAGCCGGAGGACAGGAGAGGCCGGGGAGCTGTTTTTT.

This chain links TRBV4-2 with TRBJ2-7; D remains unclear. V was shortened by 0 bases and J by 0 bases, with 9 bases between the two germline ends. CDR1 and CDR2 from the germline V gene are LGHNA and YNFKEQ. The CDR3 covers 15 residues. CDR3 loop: CASSQEPRSSYEQYF. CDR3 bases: TGTGCCAGCAGCCAAGAGCCGAGATCCTCCTACGAGCAGTACTTC.

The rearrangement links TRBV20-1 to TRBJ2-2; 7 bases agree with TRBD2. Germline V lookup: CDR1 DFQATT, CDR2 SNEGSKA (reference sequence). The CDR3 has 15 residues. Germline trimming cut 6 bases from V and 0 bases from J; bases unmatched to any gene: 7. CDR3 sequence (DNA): TGCAGTGCCTCCCGGGAGGCTTCGAACACCGGGGAGCTGTTTTTT. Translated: CSASREASNTGELFF.